The entry below describes one T cell receptor beta chain. This entry is derived from a study of a mutant IDH1 vaccine in newly diagnosed glioma. Time point defined: baseline, week 1 (first vaccination visit). This sample's treatment: pre-vaccination baseline after standard-of-care therapy. Here immunoSEQ multiplex PCR was the method, and the copy in TCRdb shows in-frame clones only, minus some. The table shows approximately 70,000 clones, with around 85% occurring only once. CDR1 LNHDA and CDR2 SQIVND come from the germline V gene (reference sequence). V was clipped by 3 bases and J by 4 bases, with 18 bases between them. This CDR3 spans 16 amino acids.

The TCR comes from a man between 25 and 39 years old with glioma. This chain joins TRBV19 and TRBJ1-2; the D is unclear. The starting material was PBMCs, obtained from a glioma patient treated with radiotherapy, temozolomide or both. CDR3 loop: CASSIYPGGVLYGYTF. CDR3 in DNA: TGTGCCAGTAGTATTTACCCCGGCGGAGTACTCTATGGCTACACCTTC. The whole variable domain, remainder taken from reference TRBV19 and TRBJ1-2, is DGGITQSPKYLFRKEGQNVTLSCEQNLNHDAMYWYRQDPGQGLRLIYYSQIVNDFQKGDIAEGYSVSREKKESFPLTVTSAQKNPTAFYLCASSIYPGGVLYGYTFGSGTRLTVV.